Listed here is a single T cell receptor beta chain. Only in-frame clones appear in the TCRdb table, and some are missing; sequencing was by immunoSEQ multiplex PCR. The repertoire holds tens of thousands of clones, with around nine tenths as singletons. The CDR3 is 16 residues long. Germline CDR1 is SGHNT and CDR2 is YENEEA. The junction had 7 bases not matched to a gene; V was cut back by 5 bases and J by 0 bases. The entry originates in a study of technical replicates of blood from four donors. Sequences were obtained from T cells isolated from PBMCs. The chain recombines TRBV11-3 with TRBJ2-1; 7 nucleotides match TRBD1. The TCR comes from a human donor in good health. The CDR3: CASSPGTEHSYNEQFF. The CDR3 bases are TGTGCCAGCAGCCCGGGGACAGAACACTCCTACAATGAGCAGTTCTTC.